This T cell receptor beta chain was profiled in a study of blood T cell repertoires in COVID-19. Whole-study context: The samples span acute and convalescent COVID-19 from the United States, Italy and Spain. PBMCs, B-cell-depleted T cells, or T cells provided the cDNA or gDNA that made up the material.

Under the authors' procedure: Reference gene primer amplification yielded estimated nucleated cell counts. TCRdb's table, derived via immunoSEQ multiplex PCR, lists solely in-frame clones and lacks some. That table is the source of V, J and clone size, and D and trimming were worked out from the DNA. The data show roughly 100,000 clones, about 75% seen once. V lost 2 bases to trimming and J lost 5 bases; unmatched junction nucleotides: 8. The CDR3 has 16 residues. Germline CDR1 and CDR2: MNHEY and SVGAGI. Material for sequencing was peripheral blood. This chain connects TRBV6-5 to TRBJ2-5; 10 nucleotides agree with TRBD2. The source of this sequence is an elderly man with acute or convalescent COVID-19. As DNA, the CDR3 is TGTGCCAGCAGTTACCAGCGGGAGGGATTCGGCGAGACCCAGTACTTC. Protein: CASSYQREGFGETQYF.